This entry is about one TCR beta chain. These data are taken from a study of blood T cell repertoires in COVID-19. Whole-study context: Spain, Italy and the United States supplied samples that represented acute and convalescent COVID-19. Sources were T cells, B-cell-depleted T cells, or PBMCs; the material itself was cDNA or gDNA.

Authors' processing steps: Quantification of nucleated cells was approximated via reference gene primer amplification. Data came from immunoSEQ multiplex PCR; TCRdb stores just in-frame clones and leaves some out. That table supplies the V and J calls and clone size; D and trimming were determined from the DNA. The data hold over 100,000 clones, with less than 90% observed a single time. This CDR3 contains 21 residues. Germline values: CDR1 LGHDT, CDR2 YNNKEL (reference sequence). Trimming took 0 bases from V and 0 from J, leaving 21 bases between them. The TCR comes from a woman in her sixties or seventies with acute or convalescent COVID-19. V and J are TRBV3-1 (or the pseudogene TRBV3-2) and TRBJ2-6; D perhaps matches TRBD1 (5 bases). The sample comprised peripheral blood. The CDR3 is CASSQENRLSREPSGANVLTF. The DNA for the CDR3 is TGTGCCAGCAGCCAAGAAAATAGATTGAGCAGGGAACCCTCTGGGGCCAACGTCCTGACTTTC.